The source of this TCR beta chain is a study of blood T cell repertoires in COVID-19. In the study overall: T cells, B-cell-depleted T cells, or PBMCs supplied cDNA or gDNA.

This table comes from immunoSEQ multiplex PCR, and its TCRdb copy is limited to in-frame clones, with some not included. The sample consists of about 44,000 clones, around nine tenths of them appearing once. This CDR3 is 16 amino acids long. In germline, CDR1 is SGHVS, CDR2 FQNEAQ. V gave up 5 bases and J gave up 2 bases, with 18 bases separating them. The sample comprised peripheral blood. V gene TRBV7-8 combines with J gene TRBJ1-1, with TRBD1 as a possible D gene (5 bases). This TCR was recovered from a woman aged 40 to 55 with acute or convalescent COVID-19. The CDR3 DNA is TGTGCCAGCAGCCCAGACAGTGGCGCTGGAAACACTGAAGCTTTCTTT. It yields the protein CASSPDSGAGNTEAFF.